The source of this T cell receptor (beta chain) is a study of blood T cell repertoires in COVID-19. Study as a whole: Whether acute or convalescent, the COVID-19 samples came from the United States, Italy and Spain.

In the source study's methods: By means of reference gene primer amplification, nucleated cell counts were estimated. Data came from immunoSEQ multiplex PCR; TCRdb stores just in-frame clones and leaves some out. That table supplies the V and J calls and clone size; D and trimming were determined from the DNA. The data show 400,000 or so clones, roughly 90% seen once. Cohort assignment relied on participant-reported clinical history. Germline CDR1 reads SEHNR; CDR2 reads FQNEAQ (reference sequence). CDR3 length: 14 residues. V was pared by 1 base and J by 4 bases, with 10 bases between. Sequenced: PBMCs or T cells enriched from blood (not recorded which). The rearrangement uses TRBV7-9 and TRBJ1-1; D is uncertain. The receptor was derived from a woman aged 40 to 49 with acute COVID-19. This CDR3 reads CASSLVTGSTEAFF. DNA of the CDR3: TGTGCCAGCAGCTTAGTGACGGGGTCCACTGAAGCTTTCTTT.